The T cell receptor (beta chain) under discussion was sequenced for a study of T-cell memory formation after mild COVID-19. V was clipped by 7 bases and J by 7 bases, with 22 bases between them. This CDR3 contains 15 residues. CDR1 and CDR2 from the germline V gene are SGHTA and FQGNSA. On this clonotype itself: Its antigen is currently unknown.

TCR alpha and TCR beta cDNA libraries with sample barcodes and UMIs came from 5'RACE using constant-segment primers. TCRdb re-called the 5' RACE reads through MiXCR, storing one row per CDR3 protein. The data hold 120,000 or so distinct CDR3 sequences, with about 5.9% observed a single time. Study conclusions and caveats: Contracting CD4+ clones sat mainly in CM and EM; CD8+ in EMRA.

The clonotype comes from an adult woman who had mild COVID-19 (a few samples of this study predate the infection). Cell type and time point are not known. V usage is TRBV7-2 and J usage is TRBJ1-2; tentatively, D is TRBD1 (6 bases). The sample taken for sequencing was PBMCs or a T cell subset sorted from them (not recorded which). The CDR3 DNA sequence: TGTGCCAGCAACTTTGGGGGGCAGGGCGTAAGTGGCTACACCTTC. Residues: CASNFGGQGVSGYTF.